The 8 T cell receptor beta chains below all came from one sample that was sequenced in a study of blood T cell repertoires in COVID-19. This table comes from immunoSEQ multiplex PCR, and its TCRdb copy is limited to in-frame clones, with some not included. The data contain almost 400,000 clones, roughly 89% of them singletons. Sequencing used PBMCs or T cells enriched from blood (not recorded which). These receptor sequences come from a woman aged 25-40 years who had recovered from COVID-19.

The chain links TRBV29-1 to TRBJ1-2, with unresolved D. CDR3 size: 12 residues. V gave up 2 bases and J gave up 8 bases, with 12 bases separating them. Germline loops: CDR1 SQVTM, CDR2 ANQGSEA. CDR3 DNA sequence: TGCAGCGTTGAACCGTCCCCCTACGGCTACACCTTC. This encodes CSVEPSPYGYTF. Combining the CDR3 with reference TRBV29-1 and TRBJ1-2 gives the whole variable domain SAVISQKPSRDICQRGTSLTIQCQVDSQVTMMFWYRQQPGQSLTLIATANQGSEATYESGFVIDKFPISRPNLTFSTLTVSNMSPEDSSIYLCSVEPSPYGYTFGSGTRLTVV.

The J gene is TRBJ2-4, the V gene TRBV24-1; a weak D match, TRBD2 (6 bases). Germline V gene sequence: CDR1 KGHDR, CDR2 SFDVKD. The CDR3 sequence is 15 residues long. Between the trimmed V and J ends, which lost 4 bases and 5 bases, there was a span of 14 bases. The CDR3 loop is CATSDRVTGENIQYF. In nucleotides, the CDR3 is TGTGCCACCAGTGACAGGGTTACGGGGGAAAACATTCAGTACTTC.

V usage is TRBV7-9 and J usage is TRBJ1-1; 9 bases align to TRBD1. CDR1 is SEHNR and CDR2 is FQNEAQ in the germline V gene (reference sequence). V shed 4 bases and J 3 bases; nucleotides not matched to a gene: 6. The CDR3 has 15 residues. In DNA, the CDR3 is TGTGCCAGCAGCTCGCTAGGACAGGGGTACACTGAAGCTTTCTTT. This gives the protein CASSSLGQGYTEAFF.

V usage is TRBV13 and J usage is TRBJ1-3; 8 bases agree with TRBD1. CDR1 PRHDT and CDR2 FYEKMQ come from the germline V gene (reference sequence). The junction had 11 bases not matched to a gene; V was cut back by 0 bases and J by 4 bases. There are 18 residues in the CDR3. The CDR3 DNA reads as TGTGCCAGCAGCTTAGGACCCTCTTCAGGGGGCTCGGGAAACACCATATATTTT. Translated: CASSLGPSSGGSGNTIYF.

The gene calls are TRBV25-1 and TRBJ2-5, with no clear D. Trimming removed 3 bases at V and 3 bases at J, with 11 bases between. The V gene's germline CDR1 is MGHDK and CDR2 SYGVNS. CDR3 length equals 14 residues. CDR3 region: CASSDPNREETQYF. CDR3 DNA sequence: TGTGCCAGCAGTGACCCGAACCGAGAAGAGACCCAGTACTTC.

The CDR3, as DNA: TGCGCCAGCAGCCAAGGGGGCACTAACTATGGCTACACCTTC. It yields the protein CASSQGGTNYGYTF. The chain recombines TRBV5-1 with TRBJ1-2, with 7 nucleotides matching TRBD1. Germline CDR1 SGHRS, CDR2 YFSETQ. The ends lost 4 bases at V and 0 bases at J; junction bases unmatched: 3. The CDR3 consists of 14 residues.

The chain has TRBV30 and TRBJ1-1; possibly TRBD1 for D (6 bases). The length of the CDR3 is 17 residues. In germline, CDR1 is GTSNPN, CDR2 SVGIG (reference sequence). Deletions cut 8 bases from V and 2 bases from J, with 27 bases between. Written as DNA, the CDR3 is TGTGCCGGGCGCGCTTTCGGGGGGCGGCTGGTAAACACTGAAGCTTTCTTT. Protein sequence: CAGRAFGGRLVNTEAFF.

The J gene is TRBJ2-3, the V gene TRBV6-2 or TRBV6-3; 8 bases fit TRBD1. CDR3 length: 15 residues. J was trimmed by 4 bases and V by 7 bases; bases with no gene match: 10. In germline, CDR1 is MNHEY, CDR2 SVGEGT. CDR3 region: CASTPGTGLPDTQYF. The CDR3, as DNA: TGTGCCAGCACCCCCGGGACAGGCCTCCCAGATACGCAGTATTTT.